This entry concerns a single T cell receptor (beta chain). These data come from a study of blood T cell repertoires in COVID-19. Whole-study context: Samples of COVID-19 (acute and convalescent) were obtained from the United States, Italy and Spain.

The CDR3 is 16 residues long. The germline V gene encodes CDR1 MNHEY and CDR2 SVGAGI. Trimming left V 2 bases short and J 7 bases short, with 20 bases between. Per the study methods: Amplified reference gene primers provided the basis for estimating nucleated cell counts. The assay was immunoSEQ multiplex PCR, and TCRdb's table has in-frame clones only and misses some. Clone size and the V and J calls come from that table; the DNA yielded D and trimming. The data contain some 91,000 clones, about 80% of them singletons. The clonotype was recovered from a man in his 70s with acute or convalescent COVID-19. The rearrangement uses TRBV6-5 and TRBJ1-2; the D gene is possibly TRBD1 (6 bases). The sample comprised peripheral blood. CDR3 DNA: TGTGCCAGCAGTTACCCGCAGGGGTCCGGGCATGGTGGCTACACCTTC. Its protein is CASSYPQGSGHGGYTF.